This T cell receptor beta chain was found in a study of blood T cell repertoires in COVID-19. Study summary: COVID-19 samples from acute and convalescent phases originated in the United States, Italy and Spain. T cells, B-cell-depleted T cells, or PBMCs provided the cDNA or gDNA that served as material.

Original data processing: Estimation of nucleated cell counts relied on the amplification of reference gene primers. Assay: immunoSEQ multiplex PCR; the TCRdb copy retains only in-frame clones and omits some. V and J calls and clone size come straight from that table; D and trimming were deduced from the DNA. Among 130,000 or so clones, about nine tenths were seen once, and the ten largest hold about 9.3%. The CDR3 loop spans 14 amino acids. Germline V gene data show CDR1 as MNHEY and CDR2 as SMNVEV (reference sequence). J gave up 7 bases and V 4 bases, and 7 bases lay outside the gene matches. The gene calls are TRBV27 and TRBJ1-2; 9 nucleotides align to TRBD1. This receptor was obtained from a man between 45 and 60 years old with acute or convalescent COVID-19. The sample comprised peripheral blood. The CDR3 nucleotides are TGTGCCAGCAGTTCGACAAGGACAGGGGCTGGCTACACCTTC. As protein: CASSSTRTGAGYTF.